This T cell receptor beta chain was recovered during a study of T-cell memory formation after mild COVID-19 (dated by TCRdb to about 2021). At the level of the whole study: TCR sequence clusters from the two donors were largely donor specific. In a couple of donors, T-cell clones that expanded and contracted after mild COVID-19 were tracked by sequencing TCRalpha and TCRbeta repertoires over time. Two young, previously healthy adult volunteers made up the cohort, one male and one female. What the research found in general, with its limitations: Some responding clones were found in pre-infection memory, which suggests that pre-existing cross-reactive memory T cells took part in the SARS-CoV-2 response. Whether the second-wave clones peaking on day 37 were SARS-CoV-2 specific was not confirmed. Contracting CD4+ clones were located mainly in the CM and EM memory subsets, whereas CD8+ clones were found to be enriched in EMRA. Clones that contracted from day 15 to 85 showed balanced CD4/CD8 phenotypes, whereas a second wave of clones that expanded from day 15 to 37 leaned towards CD4+. The study included only a couple of mild cases, and larger cohorts that include severe cases with pre-infection samples were judged to be necessary.

For this clonotype: Its antigen specificity is not known. One base away there is no much larger clone; base qualities are not given.

Relative to germline, V is 1 base shorter and J is 2 bases shorter, with 10 bases between their ends. The CDR3 runs 14 amino acids, cysteine and phenylalanine included. Of the read, only the CDR3 DNA is kept; its 42 bases are in frame from base 1. CDR1 SGHNT and CDR2 YYREEE are derived from the germline V gene (reference sequence). Sequencing relied on an Illumina NovaSeq 6000. TCRalpha and TCRbeta cDNA libraries were constructed by 5'RACE with constant-segment primers, with sample barcodes and unique molecular identifiers being introduced. Trizol reagent was used to extract RNA from every sample. Library amplification was performed in two PCR steps, and a second sample barcode and Illumina TruSeq adapters were introduced in the second step. Sequencing of libraries was performed on an Illumina NovaSeq with 2 x 150 bp paired-end reads. On the authors' methods: The reads were demultiplexed and collapsed into UMI-guided consensus sequences using migec v1.2.7. Using mixcr v2.1.11, UMI consensuses were aligned to TRA and TRB V and J templates and then assembled into clonotypes. A clonotype was counted as expanded or contracted only when both edgeR and NoisET called the clonotype significant, with the noise models trained on biological replicates. For edgeR calls, the cutoffs were a false discovery rate-adjusted p below 0.01 and a log2 fold-change threshold of 1. As an exploratory analysis of dynamics, PCA with hierarchical clustering was applied to max-normalized trajectories of the 1000 most abundant clonotypes. Separately sequenced CD4+ and CD8+ repertoires were used to assign a CD4 or CD8 phenotype to each responding clone. TCRdb itself trimmed the public reads at Q25 with fastp, ran MiXCR and retained productive beta chains. Each record represents a unique CDR3 protein, reported with the most common genes and DNA among its rows. These V and J calls rely on TCRdb rather than the paper's analysis. The table for this sample lists 450,000 to 700,000 distinct CDR3 sequences; roughly 17% of them were counted only once. The biggest ten clones account for 12% of the sample.

Ficoll-Paque density gradient centrifugation was the method used to isolate PBMCs. The chain links TRBV5-4 with TRBJ2-7, with no confident D gene call. This sequence was found in an adult woman who had mild COVID-19 (a few samples of this study predate the infection). The sample titles of this study are shuffled in the database, so cell type and time point are left out; the donor was told from shared clones. Specimen: PBMCs or a T cell subset sorted from them (not recorded which). The DNA sequence follows: TGTGCCAGCAGCTTGATAGGAATCCCCTACGAGCAGTACTTC. The resulting protein is CASSLIGIPYEQYF.